The 21 T cell receptor beta chains presented below share a single source sample, sequenced in a study of T-cell reconstitution after alpha-beta-depleted transplantation in children. Preparation of the TCRbeta library was carried out with unique molecular identifiers. TCRdb used MiXCR to reprocess the PCR reads, holding one entry per CDR3 protein. The data show nearly 250,000 distinct CDR3 sequences, 8.2% seen once. Sequences were derived from PBMCs, mostly from graft donor cells, sampled 180 days after TCRalphabeta/CD19-depleted stem cell transplant. The receptors here all came from a male patient between 5 and 17 years old who had a stem cell transplant for acute lymphoblastic leukemia, so the T cells may come from the graft donor.

This clonotype was detected ten times or more. The chain has TRBV20-1 and TRBJ2-3; no reliable D call. Germline V gene sequence: CDR1 DFQATT, CDR2 SNEGSKA (reference sequence). The CDR3 has 13 residues. V was pared by 6 bases and J by 2 bases, with 12 bases between. Here the CDR3 DNA reads TGCAGTGCCTTCACTGTTTCCACAGATACGCAGTATTTT. This translates into CSAFTVSTDTQYF.

A word on this clonotype: A read error may be the cause here, since a much bigger clone is one base away. V and J are TRBV4-2 and TRBJ1-1; D is uncertain. Germline loops: CDR1 LGHNA, CDR2 YNFKEQ. The germline V and J ends were trimmed by 4 bases and 1 base, with 10 bases remaining between them. The CDR3 contains 14 residues. The chain's CDR3 is CASSPNTGNTEAFF. In DNA, the CDR3 is TGTGCCAGCAGCCCGAATACTGGGAACACTGAAGCTTTCTTT.

This clonotype was recorded at least ten times. The chain carries TRBV20-1 and TRBJ2-1; D not resolved. V lost 4 bases to trimming and J lost 7 bases, with 17 bases between them. Germline V lookup: CDR1 DFQATT, CDR2 SNEGSKA (reference sequence). CDR3 length: 14 amino acids. The CDR3, as DNA: TGCAGTGCTAAGAACGGTCTAGGGTCTAATGAGCAGTTCTTC. It specifies CSAKNGLGSNEQFF.

This clonotype has ten or more counts. The chain is built from TRBV29-1 and TRBJ2-2; 9 bases agree with TRBD1. J gave up 6 bases and V 7 bases, and 12 bases lay outside the gene matches. Germline V gene lookup returns CDR1 SQVTM and CDR2 ANQGSEA. The CDR3 has 15 residues. The DNA of the CDR3 is TGCAGCGCCTCCGGGACAGGGAGATGGGCCGGGGAGCTGTTTTTT. Amino acid sequence: CSASGTGRWAGELFF.

This clonotype was seen ten or more times. This chain joins TRBV12-3 or TRBV12-4 and TRBJ1-5, with a weak D call TRBD1 (5 bases). Trimming stripped 2 bases from V and 7 bases from J, with 24 bases between. The CDR3 is 18 residues long. CDR3 region: CASSLSPLGGRNRQPQHF. CDR3 coding DNA: TGTGCCAGCAGTTTATCCCCATTGGGGGGTAGAAACAGACAGCCCCAGCATTTT.

A remark on this clonotype: Relative to the germline gene, one junction end is altered; a read error may explain this. The chain carries TRBV12-3 or TRBV12-4 and TRBJ1-4; 9 bases align to TRBD1. The CDR3 length is 18 residues. CDR3 in DNA: TGTACCAGCAGGGGGACAGGGAGGGAAGGAGCAACTAATGAAAAACTGTTTTTT. Translating gives CTSRGTGREGATNEKLFF.

This clonotype was detected ten times or more. The chain has TRBV4-1 and TRBJ2-3; D uncertain. In germline, CDR1 is MGHRA, CDR2 YSYEKL. This CDR3 is 16 amino acids long. Trimming took 0 bases from V and 4 from J, leaving 14 bases between them. CDR3 protein: CASSQDLIDWSDTQYF. CDR3 in DNA: TGCGCCAGCAGCCAAGATTTAATAGATTGGTCAGATACGCAGTATTTT.

This clonotype was seen only a few times. The chain is built from TRBV6-5 and TRBJ2-7; D possibly corresponds to TRBD2 (7 bases). This CDR3 contains 15 residues. The germline V gene encodes CDR1 MNHEY and CDR2 SVGAGI. V was trimmed by 2 bases and J by 3 bases, leaving 14 bases between them. The CDR3 nucleotides are TGTGCCAGCAGTTACGGCCGGGGGGCCAACTACGAGCAGTACTTC. Its translation is CASSYGRGANYEQYF.

As concerns this clonotype: A much bigger clone sits one base away, suggesting this may be a read error. The chain joins TRBV28 to TRBJ2-7; 13 nucleotides line up with TRBD2. Trimming took 6 bases from V and 12 from J; bases not matched to a gene: 5. The length of the CDR3 is 12 residues. The V gene's germline CDR1 is MDHEN and CDR2 SYDVKM. CDR3 DNA sequence: TGTGCCAGCAGGGGACTAGCGGGAAAGTTGTACTTC. It translates to CASRGLAGKLYF.

This clonotype was observed many times. The J gene is TRBJ2-1, the V gene TRBV6-5; possibly TRBD1 for D (6 bases). The CDR3 has 18 residues. CDR1 and CDR2 from the germline V gene are MNHEY and SVGAGI. V lost 4 bases and J 1 base, leaving 20 bases between the germline ends. The CDR3 reads CASSSRTPGDVSYNEQFF. The CDR3 DNA is TGTGCCAGCAGTTCCCGAACGCCAGGGGACGTGTCCTACAATGAGCAGTTCTTC.

In its sample, this clonotype was seen many times. V usage is TRBV20-1 and J usage is TRBJ2-4; no clear D. The CDR3 has 13 amino acids. Germline V gene sequence: CDR1 DFQATT, CDR2 SNEGSKA (reference sequence). V was trimmed by 5 bases and J by 6 bases, leaving 14 bases between them. DNA of the CDR3: TGCAGTGCTTCCGGGCCTAGAGGAAACATTCAGTACTTC. Amino acid sequence: CSASGPRGNIQYF.

Only a few counts were recorded for this clonotype. One junction end does not reproduce the germline sequence, and a read error may be involved. The V and J genes are TRBV2 and TRBJ1-3, with 7 bases identical to TRBD1. Germline CDR1 is SNHLY and CDR2 is FYNNEI. The CDR3 consists of 12 residues. The CDR3 DNA follows: TGTGCCAGCAGCAGGGGGGGAAACCCCATATATTTT. It is translated as CASSRGGNPIYF.

In this sample, this clonotype turned up many times. The chain couples TRBV27 to TRBJ1-2; 7 nucleotides match TRBD1. V lost 0 bases to trimming and J lost 5 bases; unmatched junction nucleotides: 12. Looked up from germline, CDR1 is MNHEY and CDR2 is SMNVEV (reference sequence). CDR3 length equals 17 residues. The CDR3 DNA follows: TGTGCCAGCAGTTTATCCCCGGAGACAGGGTTAAGGTATGGCTACACCTTC. As protein: CASSLSPETGLRYGYTF.

This clonotype was observed a handful of times. This sequence joins TRBV7-6 and TRBJ2-7; D unclear. The germline V gene has CDR1 SGHVS and CDR2 FNYEAQ. The CDR3 has 11 residues. Trimming removed 3 bases at V and 7 bases at J, with 7 bases between. The CDR3 nucleotides read TGTGCCAGCAGCTTCGGCCAGGAGCAGTACTTC. Amino acids: CASSFGQEQYF.

This clonotype was detected a few times. This may be a read error, as it is one base from a much larger clone. V gene TRBV4-2 combines with J gene TRBJ1-5; D not resolved. Germline values: CDR1 LGHNA, CDR2 YNFKEQ. This CDR3 contains 13 residues. Trimming took off 1 base at V and 7 bases at J, with 8 bases between the two ends. CDR3: CASSQAVGQPQHF. CDR3 nucleotides: TGTGCCAGCAGCCAAGCGGTGGGACAGCCCCAGCATTTT.

This clonotype was recorded at least ten times. The rearrangement uses TRBV6-5 and TRBJ2-7; TRBD1 matches at 8 bases. Germline trimming cut 4 bases from V and 3 bases from J; bases unmatched to any gene: 5. The germline CDR1 and CDR2 sequences are MNHEY and SVGAGI. There are 14 residues in the CDR3. The DNA for the CDR3 is TGTGCCAGCAGTTTCGGACAGGGAGGCTACGAGCAGTACTTC. Encoded protein: CASSFGQGGYEQYF.

This clonotype was found many times. V gene TRBV7-2 combines with J gene TRBJ2-7, with TRBD1 identical over 8 bases. The CDR3 consists of 16 residues. The V segment lost 1 base and the J segment 2 bases; nucleotides outside the gene matches: 7. Germline values: CDR1 SGHTA, CDR2 FQGNSA. The CDR3 nucleotides read TGTGCCAGCAGCTTAGAAGGTTCAGGGGGCCCCTACGAGCAGTACTTC. It yields the protein CASSLEGSGGPYEQYF.

This clonotype was detected many times. This sequence joins TRBV20-1 and TRBJ2-6; TRBD1 or TRBD2 may be the D gene (5 bases each). V was clipped by 2 bases and J by 2 bases, with 22 bases between them. The CDR3 contains 19 residues. Germline V lookup: CDR1 DFQATT, CDR2 SNEGSKA (reference sequence). The CDR3 DNA reads as TGCAGTGCTAGAAACCTAAGGGACCCCTTATACCCTGGGGCCAACGTCCTGACTTTC. Amino acid sequence: CSARNLRDPLYPGANVLTF.

This clonotype was seen a handful of times. The chain joins TRBV7-9 to TRBJ1-4; 7 nucleotides agree with TRBD1. Germline V lookup: CDR1 SEHNR, CDR2 FQNEAQ (reference sequence). Trimming cost V 5 bases and J 11 bases; bases outside gene matches: 17. The length of the CDR3 is 16 residues. The CDR3 DNA follows: TGTGCCAGCAGCCCGATCCCCGACAGGGAAAAGCCTAAACTGTTTTTT. Residues: CASSPIPDREKPKLFF.

Ten or more counts support this clonotype. V gene TRBV20-1 combines with J gene TRBJ1-6, with a possible D match to TRBD1 (5 bases). The CDR3 extends over 14 amino acids. With 3 bases removed from V and 8 bases from J, the gap between germline ends came to 14 bases. CDR1 DFQATT and CDR2 SNEGSKA come from the germline V gene (reference sequence). The CDR3: CSASLGQGYSPLHF. CDR3 sequence (DNA): TGCAGTGCTAGCCTGGGGCAGGGATATTCACCCCTCCACTTT.

This clonotype was picked up many times. This chain uses TRBV18 with TRBJ2-7; 9 bases are a match to TRBD2. CDR1 and CDR2 from the germline V gene are KGHSH and LQKENI. There are 14 residues in the CDR3. The V and J ends lost 6 bases and 0 bases, in that order; junction bases with no gene match: 3. CDR3 DNA sequence: TGTGCCAGCTCCGGTAGCGGGAGCTCCTACGAGCAGTACTTC. This encodes CASSGSGSSYEQYF.